The sequence of this T cell receptor beta chain was determined in a study of a mutant IDH1 vaccine in newly diagnosed glioma. As for the study in general: Treated patients, around 60% male and roughly 38% female, averaged 40.4 years of age. Prior therapy was radiotherapy, temozolomide, or both; most received both.

Details on this clone: The antigen remains unidentified.

CDR1 SGHRS and CDR2 YFSETQ come from the germline V gene. The CDR3 loop spans 16 amino acids. Trimming shortened V by 0 bases and J by 4 bases, and 17 bases separated the two germline ends. The assay was immunoSEQ multiplex PCR, and TCRdb's table has in-frame clones only and misses some. The sample consists of about 23,000 clones, roughly 83% of them appearing once. Time point here: week 47, end of study. Each dose delivered 300 ug of mutant IDH1 20-mer peptide subcutaneously with imiquimod. This sequence joins TRBV5-1 and TRBJ2-7; unclear D gene. This sample comprised PBMCs, obtained from a glioma patient whose treatment included an IDH1 peptide vaccine. The sequence came from a middle-aged man with glioma. The DNA of the CDR3 is TGCGCCAGCAGCTTGGGGGCCCCCGGACGGCCATACGAGCAGTACTTC. This sequence encodes CASSLGAPGRPYEQYF.